This entry lists 27 T cell receptor beta chains sequenced from one sample in a study of early T cells in non-severe SARS-CoV-2 infection. From the 5' RACE reads, TCRdb called clonotypes with MiXCR, one entry per CDR3 protein. Seen here are under 60,000 distinct CDR3 sequences, more than 9% observed once, and the top ten hold around 4.1%. Material: whole blood. The receptors here all came from an adult who was a healthcare worker with PCR-confirmed SARS-CoV-2 infection or an uninfected control (not recorded which).

The sample holds many counts of this clonotype. V is TRBV18 and J is TRBJ2-1, with D unresolved. Trimming shortened V by 5 bases and J by 3 bases, and 2 bases separated the two germline ends. The CDR3 covers 11 residues. The germline V gene has CDR1 KGHSH and CDR2 LQKENI. CDR3 residues: CASSDYNEQFF. The CDR3 DNA follows: TGTGCCAGCTCAGACTACAATGAGCAGTTCTTC. Full variable domain (outside the CDR3, taken from reference TRBV18 and TRBJ2-1): NAGVMQNPRHLVRRRGQEARLRCSPMKGHSHVYWYRQLPEEGLKFMVYLQKENIIDESGMPKERFSAEFPKEGPSILRIQQVVRGDSAAYFCASSDYNEQFFGPGTRLTVL.

In its sample, this clonotype was seen a few times. The rearrangement links TRBV12-3 or TRBV12-4 to TRBJ2-1, with TRBD2 matching over 11 bases. This CDR3 region has 15 residues. Trimming at V came to 8 bases and at J to 5 bases, leaving 8 bases not matched to a gene. The CDR3 DNA follows: TGTGCCAGCGGCTCCGGGACTAGCGGTAACAATGAGCAGTTCTTC. This gives the protein CASGSGTSGNNEQFF.

This clonotype was seen ten or more times. This chain links TRBV5-1 with TRBJ2-2; no clear D gene. Trimming took 0 bases from V and 5 from J, leaving 8 bases between them. This CDR3 region has 14 residues. The V gene's germline CDR1 is SGHRS and CDR2 YFSETQ. The CDR3 protein is CASSLGMVTGELFF. CDR3 DNA sequence: TGCGCCAGCAGCTTGGGAATGGTGACCGGGGAGCTGTTTTTT. Variable domain in full (rest from reference TRBV5-1 and TRBJ2-2): KAGVTQTPRYLIKTRGQQVTLSCSPISGHRSVSWYQQTPGQGLQFLFEYFSETQRNKGNFPGRFSGRQFSNSRSEMNVSTLELGDSALYLCASSLGMVTGELFFGEGSRLTVL.

This clonotype was counted many times. CDR3 DNA: TGCAGTGCTAGGGGTGCCTGGGACACTGAAGCTTTCTTT. Residues: CSARGAWDTEAFF. The chain links TRBV20-1 to TRBJ1-1, with D unresolved. Germline loops: CDR1 DFQATT, CDR2 SNEGSKA (reference sequence). The CDR3 is 13 amino acids. Deletions cut 3 bases from V and 3 bases from J, with 11 bases between.

This clonotype was observed a few times. The chain has TRBV24-1 and TRBJ2-5; D tentatively reads TRBD1 or TRBD2 (7 bases each). The CDR3 runs 16 residues. Germline CDR1 is KGHDR and CDR2 is SFDVKD. Between the trimmed V and J ends, which lost 7 bases and 3 bases, there was a span of 20 bases. CDR3 nucleotide sequence: TGTGCCACCAGCGGGGGGACAGATTTACGGGAAGAGACCCAGTACTTC. Protein product: CATSGGTDLREETQYF.

This clonotype has a handful of counts. The rearrangement uses TRBV20-1 and TRBJ1-3; 7 bases are a match to TRBD1. J gave up 4 bases and V 3 bases, and 0 bases lay outside the gene matches. The CDR3 is 12 amino acids. Germline values: CDR1 DFQATT, CDR2 SNEGSKA (reference sequence). CDR3 in amino acids: CSARTGGNTIYF. The CDR3 DNA follows: TGCAGTGCTAGGACAGGGGGAAACACCATATATTTT.

A few counts support this clonotype. The chain links TRBV29-1 to TRBJ2-3; D assignment may be TRBD1 or TRBD2 (6 bases each). The V gene lost 7 bases and the J gene lost 2 bases, with 10 bases spanning the gap. This CDR3 is 12 amino acids long. Germline V gene data show CDR1 as SQVTM and CDR2 as ANQGSEA. CDR3 region: CSGGRDTDTQYF. The CDR3 DNA reads TGCAGCGGGGGGCGGGACACAGATACGCAGTATTTT.

This clonotype occurred many times. The rearrangement links TRBV5-1 to TRBJ2-3; D is undetermined. Germline assignment: CDR1 SGHRS and CDR2 YFSETQ. The CDR3 sequence is 14 residues long. The ends were cut back, 1 base at V and 6 bases at J, with 12 bases in the middle. CDR3 bases: TGCGCCAGCAGCTTGTCGGTTATGGGGGATACGCAGTATTTT. It translates to CASSLSVMGDTQYF. The whole variable domain, remainder taken from reference TRBV5-1 and TRBJ2-3, is KAGVTQTPRYLIKTRGQQVTLSCSPISGHRSVSWYQQTPGQGLQFLFEYFSETQRNKGNFPGRFSGRQFSNSRSEMNVSTLELGDSALYLCASSLSVMGDTQYFGPGTRLTVL.

This clonotype was observed many times. CDR3 DNA: TGCGCCAGCAGCTTGGGACGTGGAGGGGCTTTCTTT. It translates to CASSLGRGGAFF. The gene calls are TRBV5-1 and TRBJ1-1; unclear D gene. From germline, CDR1 is SGHRS and CDR2 YFSETQ. V lost 0 bases to trimming and J lost 11 bases, with 11 bases between them. CDR3 length: 12 amino acids. Full variable domain (missing parts from reference TRBV5-1 and TRBJ1-1): KAGVTQTPRYLIKTRGQQVTLSCSPISGHRSVSWYQQTPGQGLQFLFEYFSETQRNKGNFPGRFSGRQFSNSRSEMNVSTLELGDSALYLCASSLGRGGAFFGQGTRLTVV.

This clonotype was recorded a few times. This chain uses TRBV4-1 with TRBJ2-3, with TRBD2 as a possible D gene (6 bases). Trimming removed 7 bases from V and 1 base from J, with 12 bases in between. Germline values: CDR1 MGHRA, CDR2 YSYEKL. The CDR3 runs 14 residues. The chain's CDR3 is CASKPPGGTDTQYF. The DNA of the CDR3 is TGCGCCAGCAAACCACCGGGGGGCACAGATACGCAGTATTTT.

This rearrangement joins TRBV7-9 to TRBJ2-7, with TRBD2 as a possible D gene (6 bases). Trimming left V 6 bases short and J 0 bases short, with 15 bases between. Germline V lookup: CDR1 SEHNR, CDR2 FQNEAQ (reference sequence). CDR3 length equals 15 residues. This chain's CDR3 is CASRPGLPSSYEQYF. Written as DNA, the CDR3 is TGTGCCAGCAGACCGGGACTTCCTAGCTCCTACGAGCAGTACTTC.

The chain links TRBV28 to TRBJ2-5; D may be TRBD1 (5 bases). CDR3 length: 12 amino acids. Germline V gene data show CDR1 as MDHEN and CDR2 as SYDVKM. Trimming removed 6 bases at V and 4 bases at J, with 9 bases between. CDR3 protein: CASRIRAETQYF. DNA of the CDR3: TGTGCCAGCAGGATCAGGGCAGAGACCCAGTACTTC.

The chain has TRBV29-1 and TRBJ2-5, with D unclear. The CDR3 has 14 residues. V was shortened by 0 bases and J by 6 bases, with 14 bases between the two germline ends. CDR1 SQVTM and CDR2 ANQGSEA come from the germline V gene. In nucleotides, the CDR3 is TGCAGCGTTGAAGATCGGGCTGGCGTGAAGACCCAGTACTTC. It codes for CSVEDRAGVKTQYF.

The chain links TRBV20-1 to TRBJ1-6; D unclear. The germline V gene has CDR1 DFQATT and CDR2 SNEGSKA (reference sequence). The CDR3 extends over 15 amino acids. The germline V and J ends were trimmed by 3 bases and 0 bases, with 9 bases remaining between them. This CDR3 is CSARGLGSYNSPLHF. DNA of the CDR3: TGCAGTGCTAGGGGGTTGGGCTCCTATAATTCACCCCTCCACTTT.

This chain links TRBV11-3 with TRBJ1-4; D not certain. The germline CDR1 and CDR2 sequences are SGHNT and YENEEA. The V and J ends lost 1 base and 4 bases respectively, with 16 bases between them. The CDR3 is 17 residues long. The CDR3 nucleotides are TGTGCCAGCAGCTTAGTACTTTCCGGAGGTCGTAATGAAAAACTGTTTTTT. It codes for CASSLVLSGGRNEKLFF.

Many counts were recorded for this clonotype. CDR3 sequence (DNA): TGTGCCAGCTCACCGACAGCTACCTACGAGCAGTACTTC. Its protein is CASSPTATYEQYF. The chain has TRBV18 and TRBJ2-7; the D gene is possibly TRBD1 (5 bases). Trimming removed 3 bases from V and 2 bases from J, with 8 bases in between. CDR1 and CDR2 from the germline V gene are KGHSH and LQKENI. CDR3 length equals 13 residues.

This clonotype has a count of ten or more. This rearrangement joins TRBV4-1 to TRBJ1-4, with TRBD1 matching over 9 bases. V shed 2 bases, J shed 5 bases, and the junction held 6 bases outside the gene matches. CDR3 length equals 16 residues. CDR1 is MGHRA and CDR2 is YSYEKL in the germline V gene. CDR3 protein: CASSQYRGLGNEKLFF. The CDR3 bases are TGCGCCAGCAGCCAATACAGGGGGCTAGGGAATGAAAAACTGTTTTTT.

This clonotype was recorded at least ten times. V usage is TRBV10-3 and J usage is TRBJ2-5; the D gene is possibly TRBD1 (5 bases). V was shortened by 1 base and J by 1 base, with 19 bases between the two germline ends. This CDR3 contains 18 residues. Germline CDR1 reads ENHRY; CDR2 reads SYGVKD. CDR3 coding DNA: TGTGCCATCAGTGAGTGGGCTCTCAGGGCCCGGCGCCAAGAGACCCAGTACTTC. Translated, it gives CAISEWALRARRQETQYF.

This clonotype was found a few times. The chain employs TRBV29-1 and TRBJ2-1, with D possibly being TRBD1 (6 bases). V was shortened by 7 bases and J by 3 bases, with 10 bases between the two germline ends. Per the germline V gene, CDR1 is SQVTM and CDR2 is ANQGSEA. The CDR3 totals 12 residues. CDR3 sequence: CSAGDNYNEQFF. Here the CDR3 DNA reads TGCAGCGCAGGGGACAACTACAATGAGCAGTTCTTC.

This chain joins TRBV6-2 or TRBV6-3 and TRBJ2-5, with a possible D match to TRBD1 (6 bases). Germline CDR1 and CDR2: MNHEY and SVGEGT. CDR3 size: 13 residues. The V end was cut by 7 bases, the J end by 7 bases, with 16 bases between. CDR3 residues: CASTRQDAGTQYF. As DNA, the CDR3 is TGTGCCAGCACCAGACAGGATGCCGGGACCCAGTACTTC.

The chain recombines TRBV20-1 with TRBJ2-7; D is uncertain. Per the germline V gene, CDR1 is DFQATT and CDR2 is SNEGSKA (reference sequence). This CDR3 comprises 15 residues. V was trimmed by 1 base and J by 0 bases, leaving 13 bases between them. The CDR3 DNA follows: TGCAGTGCTAGAGTTTCACTTCTTAGCTCCTACGAGCAGTACTTC. This sequence encodes CSARVSLLSSYEQYF.

This clonotype was seen only a few times. J is TRBJ2-5 and V is TRBV12-3 or TRBV12-4; TRBD1 matches 9 bases. Germline trimming cut 6 bases from V and 2 bases from J; bases unmatched to any gene: 7. The CDR3 spans 15 residues. CDR3 amino acids: CASSAQGAFQETQYF. The CDR3, as DNA: TGTGCCAGCAGCGCACAGGGGGCCTTTCAAGAGACCCAGTACTTC.

This clonotype was counted at least ten times. The chain joins TRBV3-1 to TRBJ1-2; maybe TRBD1 (6 bases). Germline V CDR1 and CDR2: LGHDT, YNNKEL (reference sequence). Trimming took off 3 bases at V and 0 bases at J, with 8 bases between the two ends. The CDR3 is made up of 14 amino acids. The CDR3 loop is CASSQGHANYGYTF. The CDR3 DNA follows: TGTGCCAGCAGCCAGGGACATGCTAACTATGGCTACACCTTC.

Only a few counts were recorded for this clonotype. V gene TRBV7-9 combines with J gene TRBJ2-1, with a tentative D call TRBD2 (5 bases). Trimming took 0 bases from V and 8 from J, leaving 11 bases between them. The CDR3 is 14 amino acids. Germline V gene sequence: CDR1 SEHNR, CDR2 FQNEAQ (reference sequence). The CDR3 DNA sequence: TGTGCCAGCAGCTTAGCGTCTAGCTCGCATGAGCAGTTCTTC. Amino acid sequence: CASSLASSSHEQFF. The whole variable domain, remainder taken from reference TRBV7-9 and TRBJ2-1, is DTGVSQNPRHKITKRGQNVTFRCDPISEHNRLYWYRQTLGQGPEFLTYFQNEAQLEKSRLLSDRFSAERPKGSFSTLEIQRTEQGDSAMYLCASSLASSSHEQFFGPGTRLTVL.

This clonotype was observed many times. The chain has TRBV3-1 and TRBJ1-2; D possibly corresponds to TRBD1 (5 bases). With 4 bases removed from V and 5 bases from J, the gap between germline ends came to 14 bases. The CDR3 has 14 residues. The germline V gene has CDR1 LGHDT and CDR2 YNNKEL (reference sequence). CDR3 DNA sequence: TGTGCCAGCAGCCCTGGGGCACAGCTTTATGGCTACACCTTC. Its protein product is CASSPGAQLYGYTF.

Many counts were recorded for this clonotype. V usage is TRBV13 and J usage is TRBJ2-7; 8 nucleotides line up with TRBD1. Germline CDR1 and CDR2: PRHDT and FYEKMQ (reference sequence). Germline trimming cut 6 bases from V and 4 bases from J; bases unmatched to any gene: 8. The CDR3 runs to 14 residues. The CDR3 DNA sequence: TGTGCCAGCAGTCCCCGGACAGGGAGTTACGAGCAGTACTTC. This translates into CASSPRTGSYEQYF.

This clonotype was counted between two and nine times. The chain employs TRBV6-4 and TRBJ1-2; no definite D call. The CDR3 covers 15 residues. The V end was cut by 2 bases, the J end by 2 bases, with 12 bases between. Germline V gives CDR1 MRHNA, CDR2 SNTAGT. The CDR3 DNA sequence: TGTGCCAGCAGTGACCGGACTGGAGGGAACTATGGCTACACCTTC. This translates into CASSDRTGGNYGYTF.